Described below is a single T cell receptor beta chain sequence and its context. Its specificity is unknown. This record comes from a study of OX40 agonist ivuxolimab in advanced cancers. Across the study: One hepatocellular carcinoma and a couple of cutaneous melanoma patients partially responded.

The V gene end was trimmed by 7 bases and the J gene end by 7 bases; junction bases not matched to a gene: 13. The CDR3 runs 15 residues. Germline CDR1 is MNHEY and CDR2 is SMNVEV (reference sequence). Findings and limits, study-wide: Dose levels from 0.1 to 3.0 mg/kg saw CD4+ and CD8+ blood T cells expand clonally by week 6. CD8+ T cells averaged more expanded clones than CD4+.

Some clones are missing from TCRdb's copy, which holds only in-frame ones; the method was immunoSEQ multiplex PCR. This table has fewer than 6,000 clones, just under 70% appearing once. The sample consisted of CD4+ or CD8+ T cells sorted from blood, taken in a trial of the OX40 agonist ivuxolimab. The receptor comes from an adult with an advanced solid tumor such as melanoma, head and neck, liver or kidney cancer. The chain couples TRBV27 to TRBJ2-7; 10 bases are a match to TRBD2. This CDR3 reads CASTQNGLAGVEQYF. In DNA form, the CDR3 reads TGTGCCAGCACCCAAAACGGGCTAGCGGGAGTAGAGCAGTACTTC.